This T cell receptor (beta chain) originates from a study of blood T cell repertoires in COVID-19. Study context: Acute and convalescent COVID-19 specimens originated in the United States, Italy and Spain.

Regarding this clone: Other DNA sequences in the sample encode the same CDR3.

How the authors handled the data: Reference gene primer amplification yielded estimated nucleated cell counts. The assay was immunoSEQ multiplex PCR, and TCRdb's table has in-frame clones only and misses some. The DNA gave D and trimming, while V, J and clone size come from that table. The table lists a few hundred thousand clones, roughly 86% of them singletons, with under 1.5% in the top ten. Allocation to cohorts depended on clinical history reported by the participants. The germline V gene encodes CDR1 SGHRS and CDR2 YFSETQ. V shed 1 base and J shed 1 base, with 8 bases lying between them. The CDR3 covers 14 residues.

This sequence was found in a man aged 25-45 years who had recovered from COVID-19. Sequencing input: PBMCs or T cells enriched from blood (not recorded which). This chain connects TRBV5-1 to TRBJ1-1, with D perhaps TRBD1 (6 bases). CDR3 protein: CASSLQGSNTEAFF. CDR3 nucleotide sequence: TGCGCCAGCAGCTTGCAGGGGTCGAACACTGAAGCTTTCTTT.